This T cell receptor beta chain was observed in a study of T cell repertoires in cytomegalovirus infection. Study context: An indication of both CMV infection and matching HLA type came from public TCR beta signatures.

Study observations and caveats: Clonotypes of TCR beta that were HLA-C-restricted and CMV-specific dominated the ex vivo response. Adding up the frequency of public TCR beta families identified people who carried CMV plus the relevant HLA.

As concerns this clonotype: Its antigen is not identified.

One entry per CDR3 protein results from TCRdb running MiXCR on the reads. The table includes fewer than 700,000 distinct CDR3 sequences, 24% detected once. Material for sequencing was CD8+ T cells from PBMCs. The origin of this receptor is a human donor in good health (CMV status not recorded). Some clones in this sample may be carry-over from other donors' samples.

CDR3 nucleotides: TGTGCCAGCAGCACGCCGGGACAGGGGGCCTACGAGCAGTACTTC. It is translated as CASSTPGQGAYEQYF. The rearrangement joins TRBV7-9 to TRBJ2-7; 11 nucleotides agree with TRBD1. V shed 5 bases and J 2 bases; nucleotides not matched to a gene: 5. The germline CDR1 and CDR2 sequences are SEHNR and FQNEAQ (reference sequence). The CDR3 is 15 amino acids.